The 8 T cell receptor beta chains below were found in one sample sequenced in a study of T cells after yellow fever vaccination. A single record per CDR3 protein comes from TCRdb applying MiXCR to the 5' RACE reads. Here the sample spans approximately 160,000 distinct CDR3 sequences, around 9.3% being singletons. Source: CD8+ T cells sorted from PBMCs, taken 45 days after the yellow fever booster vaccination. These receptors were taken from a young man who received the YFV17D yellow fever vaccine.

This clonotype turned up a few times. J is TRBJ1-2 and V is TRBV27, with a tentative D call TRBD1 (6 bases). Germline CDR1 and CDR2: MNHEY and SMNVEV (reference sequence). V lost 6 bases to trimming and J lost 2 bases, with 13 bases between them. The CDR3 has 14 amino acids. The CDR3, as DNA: TGTGCCAGCAGCTCCTGGACAGACAACTATGGCTACACCTTC. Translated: CASSSWTDNYGYTF.

The CDR3 spells CASSQGSKAAQETQYF. In DNA, the CDR3 is TGTGCCAGCAGCCAAGGGTCGAAAGCGGCGCAAGAGACCCAGTACTTC. The chain uses TRBV4-2 and TRBJ2-5; D possibly corresponds to TRBD2 (5 bases). The V gene lost 1 base and the J gene lost 2 bases, with 14 bases spanning the gap. CDR1 is LGHNA and CDR2 is YNFKEQ in the germline V gene. The CDR3 is made up of 16 amino acids.

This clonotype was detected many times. The CDR3 region has the DNA TGCGCCAGCAGCGTAAGGGGACGGACATCCCTCCACTTT. Translating it yields CASSVRGRTSLHF. The chain uses TRBV5-1 and TRBJ1-6; TRBD1 is a possible D gene (5 bases). Germline CDR1 and CDR2: SGHRS and YFSETQ. The CDR3 spans 13 residues. Trimming cost V 4 bases and J 14 bases, with 16 bases left between them.

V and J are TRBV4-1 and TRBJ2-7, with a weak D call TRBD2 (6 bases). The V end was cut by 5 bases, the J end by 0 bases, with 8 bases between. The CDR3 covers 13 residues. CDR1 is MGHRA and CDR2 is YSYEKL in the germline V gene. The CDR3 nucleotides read TGCGCCAGCAGCTGGGACTTCTCCTACGAGCAGTACTTC. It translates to CASSWDFSYEQYF.

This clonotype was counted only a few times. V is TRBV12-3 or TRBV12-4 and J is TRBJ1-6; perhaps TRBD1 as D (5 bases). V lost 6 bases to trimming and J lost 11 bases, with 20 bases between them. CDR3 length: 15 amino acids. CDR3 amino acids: CASSSGGAARTPLHF. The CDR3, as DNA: TGTGCCAGCAGCTCGGGGGGAGCGGCCCGTACACCCCTCCACTTT.

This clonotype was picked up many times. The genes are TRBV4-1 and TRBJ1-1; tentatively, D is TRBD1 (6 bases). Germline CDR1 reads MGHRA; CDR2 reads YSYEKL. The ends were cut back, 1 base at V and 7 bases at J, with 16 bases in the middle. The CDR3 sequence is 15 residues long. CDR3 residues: CASSQAGVLSFEAFF. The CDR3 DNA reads TGCGCCAGCAGCCAAGCAGGGGTTTTATCGTTTGAAGCTTTCTTT.

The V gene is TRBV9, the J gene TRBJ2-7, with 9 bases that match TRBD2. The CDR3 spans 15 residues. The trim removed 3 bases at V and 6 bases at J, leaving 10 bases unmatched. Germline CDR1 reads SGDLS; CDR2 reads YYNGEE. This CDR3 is CASSDSLAGPSEQYF. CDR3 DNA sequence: TGTGCCAGCAGCGACTCTCTAGCGGGGCCCTCCGAGCAGTACTTC.

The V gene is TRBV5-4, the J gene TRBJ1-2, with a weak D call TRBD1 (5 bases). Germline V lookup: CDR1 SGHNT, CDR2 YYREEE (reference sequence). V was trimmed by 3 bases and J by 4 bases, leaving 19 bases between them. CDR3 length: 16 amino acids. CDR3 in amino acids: CASSWGTARSVYGYTF. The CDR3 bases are TGTGCCAGCAGCTGGGGGACGGCAAGAAGCGTCTATGGCTACACCTTC.